The next 5 T cell receptor beta chains were all read from a single sample in a study of blood T cell repertoires in COVID-19. TCRdb's table, derived via immunoSEQ multiplex PCR, lists solely in-frame clones and lacks some. Found here are about 160,000 clones, around 80% of them singletons; the top ten hold about a tenth. The sample comprised peripheral blood. Every receptor here comes from a woman aged 80 or over with active or convalescent COVID-19.

V usage is TRBV9 and J usage is TRBJ2-1, with D uncertain. Germline loops: CDR1 SGDLS, CDR2 YYNGEE. With 0 bases removed from V and 10 bases from J, the gap between germline ends came to 11 bases. CDR3 length: 13 amino acids. The CDR3 here is CASSVAEAGEQFF. CDR3 coding DNA: TGTGCCAGCAGCGTAGCTGAAGCCGGGGAGCAGTTCTTC.

The CDR3 DNA reads as TGCGCCAGCAGCACCCGGACAGGGGGCCGGGACTATGGCTACACCTTC. It is translated as CASSTRTGGRDYGYTF. This chain joins TRBV4-3 and TRBJ1-2; 11 bases fit TRBD1. The CDR3 runs 16 residues. V shed 5 bases, J shed 3 bases, and the junction held 8 bases outside the gene matches. The germline gives CDR1 LGHNA, CDR2 YSLEER.

The V call is TRBV27, the J call TRBJ1-2, with 7 nucleotides matching TRBD1. This CDR3 has 13 residues. The V gene's germline CDR1 is MNHEY and CDR2 SMNVEV (reference sequence). V dropped 2 bases and J dropped 5; count of bases not matched to a gene: 2. The CDR3 DNA follows: TGTGCCAGCAGTTTACCAGGGGGGTATGGCTACACCTTC. This translates into CASSLPGGYGYTF.

J is TRBJ2-2 and V is TRBV7-9; D gene ambiguous. Per the germline V gene, CDR1 is SEHNR and CDR2 is FQNEAQ (reference sequence). CDR3 size: 12 residues. Trimming cost V 11 bases and J 4 bases, with 11 bases left between them. The DNA of the CDR3 is TGTGCCGGGCCTGCATTCACCGGGGAGCTGTTTTTT. Amino acid sequence: CAGPAFTGELFF.

The chain carries TRBV5-1 and TRBJ1-2; maybe TRBD1 (5 bases). The CDR3 consists of 14 residues. Trimming took off 0 bases at V and 7 bases at J, with 13 bases between the two ends. CDR1 SGHRS and CDR2 YFSETQ come from the germline V gene. The CDR3 DNA is TGCGCCAGCAGCTTGGTGGGCCGCGGGACTGGCTACACCTTC. This codes for CASSLVGRGTGYTF.